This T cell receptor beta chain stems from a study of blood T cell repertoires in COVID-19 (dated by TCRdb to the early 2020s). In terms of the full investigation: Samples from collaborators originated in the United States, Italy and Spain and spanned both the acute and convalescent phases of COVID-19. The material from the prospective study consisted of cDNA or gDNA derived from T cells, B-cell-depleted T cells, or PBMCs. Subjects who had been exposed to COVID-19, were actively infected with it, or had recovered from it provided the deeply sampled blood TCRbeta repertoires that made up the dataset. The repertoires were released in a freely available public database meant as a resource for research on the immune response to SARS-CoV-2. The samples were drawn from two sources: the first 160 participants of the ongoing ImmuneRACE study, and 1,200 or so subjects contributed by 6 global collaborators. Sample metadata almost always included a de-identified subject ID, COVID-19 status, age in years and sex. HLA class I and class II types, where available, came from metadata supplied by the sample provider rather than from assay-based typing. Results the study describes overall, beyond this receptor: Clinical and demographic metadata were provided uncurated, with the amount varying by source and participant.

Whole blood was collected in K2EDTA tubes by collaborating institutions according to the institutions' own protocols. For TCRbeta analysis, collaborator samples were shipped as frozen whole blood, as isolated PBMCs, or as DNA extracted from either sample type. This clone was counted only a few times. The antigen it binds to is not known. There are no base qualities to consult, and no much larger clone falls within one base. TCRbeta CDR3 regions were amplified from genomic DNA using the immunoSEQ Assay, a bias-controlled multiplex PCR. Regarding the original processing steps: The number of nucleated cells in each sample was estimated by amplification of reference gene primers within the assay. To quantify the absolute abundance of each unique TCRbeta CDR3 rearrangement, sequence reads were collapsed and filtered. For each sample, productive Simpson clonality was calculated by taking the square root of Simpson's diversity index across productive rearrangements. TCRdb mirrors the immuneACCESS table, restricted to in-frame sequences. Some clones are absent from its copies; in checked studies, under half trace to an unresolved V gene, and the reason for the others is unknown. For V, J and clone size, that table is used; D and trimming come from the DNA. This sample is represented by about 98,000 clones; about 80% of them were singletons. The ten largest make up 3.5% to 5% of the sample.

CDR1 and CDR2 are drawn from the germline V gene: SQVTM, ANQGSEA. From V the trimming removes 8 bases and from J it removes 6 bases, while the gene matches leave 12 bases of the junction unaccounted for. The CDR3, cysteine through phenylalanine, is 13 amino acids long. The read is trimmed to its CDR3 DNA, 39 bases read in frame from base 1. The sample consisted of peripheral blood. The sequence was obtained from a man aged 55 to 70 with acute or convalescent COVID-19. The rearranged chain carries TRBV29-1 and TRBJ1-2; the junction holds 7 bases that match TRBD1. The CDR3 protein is CSSHVTGRNGYTF. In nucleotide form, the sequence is TGCAGCTCCCATGTGACAGGGAGGAATGGCTACACCTTC.